Listed here are 22 T cell receptor beta chains from one sample, sequenced in a study of blood T cell repertoires in COVID-19. Repertoires were generated with immunoSEQ multiplex PCR, while TCRdb's copy carries only in-frame clones and drops some. The profile shows 150,000 to 200,000 clones, around 80% of them singletons. Sequenced sample: PBMCs or T cells enriched from blood (not recorded which). These receptors were taken from a man over 45 who had recovered from COVID-19.

This chain uses TRBV6-5 with TRBJ1-1; D might be TRBD1 (5 bases). This CDR3 region has 12 residues. Germline V lookup: CDR1 MNHEY, CDR2 SVGAGI. V was trimmed by 5 bases and J by 7 bases, leaving 11 bases between them. CDR3 DNA: TGTGCCAGCAGTAGTAGGGGAGGTGAAGCTTTCTTT. Its protein is CASSSRGGEAFF.

The rearrangement joins TRBV5-1 to TRBJ2-7, with D maybe TRBD1 (5 bases). The V end lost 0 bases, the J end lost 2 bases, and 12 bases lay between the germline ends. From germline, CDR1 is SGHRS and CDR2 YFSETQ. CDR3 length: 15 residues. CDR3 bases: TGCGCCAGCAGCTTGGCCATGGGGCAGGCCTACGAGCAGTACTTC. It codes for CASSLAMGQAYEQYF. Filled out from reference TRBV5-1 and TRBJ2-7, the complete variable domain reads KAGVTQTPRYLIKTRGQQVTLSCSPISGHRSVSWYQQTPGQGLQFLFEYFSETQRNKGNFPGRFSGRQFSNSRSEMNVSTLELGDSALYLCASSLAMGQAYEQYFGPGTRLTVT.

The gene calls are TRBV18 and TRBJ2-3; 8 bases fit TRBD1. The CDR3 extends over 15 amino acids. Trimming cost V 3 bases and J 0 bases; bases outside gene matches: 2. Germline CDR1 is KGHSH and CDR2 is LQKENI. The CDR3 spells CASSPRDRSTDTQYF. The CDR3 nucleotides are TGTGCCAGCTCACCCCGGGACAGGAGCACAGATACGCAGTATTTT.

The rearrangement links TRBV6-5 to TRBJ2-2; 8 bases agree with TRBD2. The CDR3 is made up of 15 amino acids. Germline CDR1 and CDR2: MNHEY and SVGAGI. V was clipped by 6 bases and J by 2 bases; unmatched bases: 5. The CDR3 bases are TGTGCCAGCAGCTCCGGGGGGGCAAACACCGGGGAGCTGTTTTTT. Amino acids: CASSSGGANTGELFF.

This clone was observed a handful of times. J is TRBJ2-7 and V is TRBV20-1, with 8 bases matching TRBD2. Trimming took 6 bases from V and 3 from J; bases not matched to a gene: 10. Germline V lookup: CDR1 DFQATT, CDR2 SNEGSKA (reference sequence). The CDR3 runs to 14 residues. The CDR3 DNA sequence: TGCAGTGCAAGTAGACGGGGGGGCCTCTACGAGCAGTACTTC. This codes for CSASRRGGLYEQYF.

The chain employs TRBV7-9 and TRBJ2-3; a weak D match, TRBD2 (5 bases). Deletions cut 4 bases from V and 1 base from J, with 15 bases between. The germline CDR1 and CDR2 sequences are SEHNR and FQNEAQ (reference sequence). CDR3 length: 16 amino acids. CDR3 sequence reads: CASSSPQRAGTDTQYF. The CDR3 DNA reads TGTGCCAGCAGCTCCCCTCAGAGGGCAGGCACAGATACGCAGTATTTT. Full variable domain (rest looked up from reference TRBV7-9 and TRBJ2-3): DTGVSQNPRHKITKRGQNVTFRCDPISEHNRLYWYRQTLGQGPEFLTYFQNEAQLEKSRLLSDRFSAERPKGSFSTLEIQRTEQGDSAMYLCASSSPQRAGTDTQYFGPGTRLTVL.

The chain links TRBV27 to TRBJ2-5; the D is unclear. Trimming left V 6 bases short and J 2 bases short, with 10 bases between. The germline CDR1 and CDR2 sequences are MNHEY and SMNVEV (reference sequence). This CDR3 spans 13 amino acids. The CDR3 here is CASSPGFQETQYF. CDR3 nucleotide sequence: TGTGCCAGCAGCCCGGGTTTTCAAGAGACCCAGTACTTC.

This chain joins TRBV3-1 (or the pseudogene TRBV3-2) and TRBJ1-6, with D tentatively TRBD1 (6 bases). Trimming cost V 5 bases and J 4 bases, with 12 bases left between them. The CDR3 consists of 15 residues. Germline V gene lookup returns CDR1 LGHDT and CDR2 YNNKEL (reference sequence). Here the CDR3 reads CASSDSDSYNSPLHF. DNA of the CDR3: TGTGCCAGCAGCGATTCGGACAGTTATAATTCACCCCTCCACTTT.

The chain has TRBV5-4 and TRBJ2-3, with 7 positions matching TRBD1. Germline V gene data show CDR1 as SGHNT and CDR2 as YYREEE (reference sequence). The trim removed 10 bases at V and 0 bases at J, leaving 5 bases unmatched. The CDR3 extends over 13 amino acids. The CDR3 DNA sequence: TGTGCCTTCCCCAGGGGGAGCACAGATACGCAGTATTTT. Its protein product is CAFPRGSTDTQYF.

The chain uses TRBV6-5 and TRBJ2-5; 7 nucleotides line up with TRBD2. CDR1 is MNHEY, CDR2 SVGAGI, per germline. The CDR3 is 12 residues long. Trimming at V came to 6 bases and at J to 5 bases, leaving 3 bases not matched to a gene. DNA for the CDR3: TGTGCCAGCAGCCTGACTAGCGAGACCCAGTACTTC. This translates into CASSLTSETQYF.

This chain connects TRBV3-1 (or the pseudogene TRBV3-2) to TRBJ2-3, with a possible D match to TRBD1 (7 bases). This CDR3 is built from 15 residues. Germline V gives CDR1 LGHDT, CDR2 YNNKEL (reference sequence). V was shortened by 6 bases and J by 0 bases, with 13 bases between the two germline ends. CDR3 bases: TGTGCCAGCAGGCGGGACAGCCGAAGCACAGATACGCAGTATTTT. This encodes CASRRDSRSTDTQYF.

The chain is built from TRBV15 and TRBJ2-1; D gene ambiguous. Looked up from germline, CDR1 is LNHNV and CDR2 is YYDKDF (reference sequence). The CDR3 totals 12 residues. Trimming cost V 1 base and J 13 bases, with 11 bases left between them. CDR3 residues: CATSRGPGSQFF. Written as DNA, the CDR3 is TGTGCCACCAGCAGAGGTCCCGGTAGTCAGTTCTTC.

This chain joins TRBV7-2 and TRBJ1-1, with D uncertain. The CDR3 sequence is 16 residues long. Trimming pared 1 base from V and 0 bases from J, leaving 12 bases between. Germline lookup yields CDR1 SGHTA and CDR2 FQGNSA. The CDR3 nucleotides are TGTGCCAGCAGCTTAGGTGGTGCAGGTTTGAACACTGAAGCTTTCTTT. Translation: CASSLGGAGLNTEAFF. Filled out from reference TRBV7-2 and TRBJ1-1, the complete variable domain reads GAGVSQSPSNKVTEKGKDVELRCDPISGHTALYWYRQSLGQGLEFLIYFQGNSAPDKSGLPSDRFSAERTGGSVSTLTIQRTQQEDSAVYLCASSLGGAGLNTEAFFGQGTRLTVV.

The chain is built from TRBV10-2 and TRBJ1-1; 7 bases map to TRBD1. This CDR3 contains 15 residues. The ends lost 6 bases at V and 1 base at J; junction bases unmatched: 8. Looked up from germline, CDR1 is WSHSY and CDR2 is SAAADI. The CDR3 reads CASRKTGFGNTEAFF. CDR3 DNA sequence: TGCGCCAGCAGGAAGACAGGGTTCGGGAACACTGAAGCTTTCTTT.

The chain is built from TRBV18 and TRBJ2-5, with D possibly being TRBD1 (6 bases). Germline assignment: CDR1 KGHSH and CDR2 LQKENI. V gave up 3 bases and J gave up 0 bases, with 8 bases separating them. The length of the CDR3 is 14 residues. In DNA form, the CDR3 reads TGTGCCAGCTCACCCGGGACATACCAAGAGACCCAGTACTTC. Translation gives CASSPGTYQETQYF.

The chain joins TRBV7-2 to TRBJ2-5, with 10 bases lining up with TRBD2. J lost 1 base, V lost 0 bases, and 2 bases had no gene match. CDR1 and CDR2 (germline): SGHTA, FQGNSA. The CDR3 covers 16 residues. As DNA, the CDR3 is TGTGCCAGCAGCTTAGCCTCTAGCGGGGGCCAAGAGACCCAGTACTTC. Translation: CASSLASSGGQETQYF.

The genes are TRBV28 and TRBJ1-5; 7 bases map to TRBD1. This CDR3 is built from 14 residues. J was trimmed by 4 bases and V by 6 bases; bases with no gene match: 6. Germline assignment: CDR1 MDHEN and CDR2 SYDVKM. As DNA, the CDR3 is TGTGCCAGCAGAACAGGGGTTGGGAATCAGCCCCAGCATTTT. Translation gives CASRTGVGNQPQHF.

The chain uses TRBV10-1 and TRBJ2-1, with TRBD2 identical over 14 bases. The germline V gene encodes CDR1 WNHNN and CDR2 SYGVQD (reference sequence). V trimming: 5 bases; J trimming: 8 bases; junction bases outside the gene matches: 8. The CDR3 has 16 amino acids. The CDR3 DNA reads as TGCGCCAGCAGTTCGGGACTAGCGGGAGTCTCGGATGAGCAGTTCTTC. This encodes CASSSGLAGVSDEQFF.

The gene calls are TRBV4-1 and TRBJ1-1; tentatively, D is TRBD1 (6 bases). The CDR3 has 14 amino acids. Trimming removed 4 bases from V and 6 bases from J, with 15 bases in between. Germline CDR1 is MGHRA and CDR2 is YSYEKL. The CDR3 bases are TGCGCCAGCAGCCCCTTCTCAGGGGTCGCTGAAGCTTTCTTT. Amino acids: CASSPFSGVAEAFF.

The CDR3 DNA sequence: TGTGCCAGCAGTTACTCGAGTGGGGACTCGGGAAACACCATATATTTT. As protein: CASSYSSGDSGNTIYF. This chain links TRBV6-6 with TRBJ1-3; possibly TRBD1 for D (5 bases). The CDR3 sequence is 16 residues long. V was clipped by 0 bases and J by 4 bases, with 13 bases between them. Germline V gene data show CDR1 as MNHNY and CDR2 as SVGAGI (reference sequence).

V usage is TRBV28 and J usage is TRBJ2-5, with 7 bases matching TRBD1. This CDR3 is 14 amino acids long. Germline values: CDR1 MDHEN, CDR2 SYDVKM. J was trimmed by 6 bases and V by 6 bases; bases with no gene match: 10. CDR3 nucleotides: TGTGCCAGCAGCGGGACAGAGGGCGTGAAGACCCAGTACTTC. Translation gives CASSGTEGVKTQYF.

The V gene is TRBV6-6, the J gene TRBJ2-3, with TRBD2 matching 7 bases. Germline trimming cut 6 bases from V and 0 bases from J; bases unmatched to any gene: 6. The V gene's germline CDR1 is MNHNY and CDR2 SVGAGI (reference sequence). This CDR3 has 15 residues. The DNA of the CDR3 is TGTGCCAGCAGCCTAACTAGCGTTAGCACAGATACGCAGTATTTT. Translated, it gives CASSLTSVSTDTQYF.